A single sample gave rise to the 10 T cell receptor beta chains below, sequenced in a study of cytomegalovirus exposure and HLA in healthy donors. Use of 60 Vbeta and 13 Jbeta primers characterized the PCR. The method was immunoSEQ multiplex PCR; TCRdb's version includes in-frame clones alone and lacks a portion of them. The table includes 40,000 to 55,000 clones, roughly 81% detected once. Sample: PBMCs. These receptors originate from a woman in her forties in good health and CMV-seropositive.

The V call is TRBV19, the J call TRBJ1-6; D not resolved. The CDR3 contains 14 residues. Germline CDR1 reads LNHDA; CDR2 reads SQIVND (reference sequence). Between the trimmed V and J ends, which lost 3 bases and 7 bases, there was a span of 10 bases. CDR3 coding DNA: TGTGCCAGTAGTATTAAGGTCGGGAATTCACCCCTCCACTTT. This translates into CASSIKVGNSPLHF. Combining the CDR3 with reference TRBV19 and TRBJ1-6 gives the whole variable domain DGGITQSPKYLFRKEGQNVTLSCEQNLNHDAMYWYRQDPGQGLRLIYYSQIVNDFQKGDIAEGYSVSREKKESFPLTVTSAQKNPTAFYLCASSIKVGNSPLHFGNGTRLTVT.

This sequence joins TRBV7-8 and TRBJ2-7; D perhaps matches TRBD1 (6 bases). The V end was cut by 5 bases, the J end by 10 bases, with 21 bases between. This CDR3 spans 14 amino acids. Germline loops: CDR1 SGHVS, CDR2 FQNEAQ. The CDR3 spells CASSSEGVNHGQYF. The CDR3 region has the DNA TGTGCCAGCAGCAGTGAGGGGGTCAATCACGGCCAGTACTTC.

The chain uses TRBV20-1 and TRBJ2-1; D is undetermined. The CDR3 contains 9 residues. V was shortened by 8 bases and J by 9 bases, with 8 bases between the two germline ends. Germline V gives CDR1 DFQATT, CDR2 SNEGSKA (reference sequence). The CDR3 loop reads CSFGVEQFF. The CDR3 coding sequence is TGCAGTTTCGGTGTTGAGCAGTTCTTC.

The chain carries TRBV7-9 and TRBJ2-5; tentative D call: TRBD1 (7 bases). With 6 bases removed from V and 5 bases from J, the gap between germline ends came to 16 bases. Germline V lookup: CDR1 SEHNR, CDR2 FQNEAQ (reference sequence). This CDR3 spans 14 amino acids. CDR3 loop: CASRSSGGRETQYF. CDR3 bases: TGTGCCAGCAGGTCATCAGGGGGGAGGGAGACCCAGTACTTC.

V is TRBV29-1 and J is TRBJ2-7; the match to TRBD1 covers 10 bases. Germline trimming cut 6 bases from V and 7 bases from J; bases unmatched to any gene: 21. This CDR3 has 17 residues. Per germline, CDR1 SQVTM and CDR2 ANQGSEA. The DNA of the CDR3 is TGCAGCGTAAACTTCCGGGACAGGGGCCCTGGTTTAGGGGAGCAGTACTTC. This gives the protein CSVNFRDRGPGLGEQYF.

CDR3 protein: CASSPTTGSTDTQYF. The CDR3 DNA follows: TGTGCCAGCAGCCCCACCACGGGTAGCACAGATACGCAGTATTTT. V usage is TRBV7-6 and J usage is TRBJ2-3, with unresolved D. V was cut by 5 bases and J by 0 bases, with 12 bases left in between. Germline CDR1 is SGHVS and CDR2 is FNYEAQ. The length of the CDR3 is 15 residues. Using reference TRBV7-6 and TRBJ2-3 for the parts outside the CDR3, the full variable domain is GAGVSQSPRYKVTKRGQDVALRCDPISGHVSLYWYRQALGQGPEFLTYFNYEAQQDKSGLPNDRFSAERPEGSISTLTIQRTEQRDSAMYRCASSPTTGSTDTQYFGPGTRLTVL.

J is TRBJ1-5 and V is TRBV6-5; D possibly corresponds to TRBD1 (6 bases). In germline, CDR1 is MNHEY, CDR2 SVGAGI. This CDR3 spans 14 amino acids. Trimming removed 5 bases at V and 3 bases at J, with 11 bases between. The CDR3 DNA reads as TGTGCCAGCAGTCCCACAGGGCTCAATCAGCCCCAGCATTTT. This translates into CASSPTGLNQPQHF.

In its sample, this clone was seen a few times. The CDR3 DNA follows: TGTGCCAGCAGTGATCGAATGGTCACAGGGAGCTACGAGCAGTACTTC. This translates into CASSDRMVTGSYEQYF. The chain combines TRBV6-1 with TRBJ2-7, with D possibly matching TRBD1 (6 bases). V was shortened by 3 bases and J by 3 bases, with 18 bases between the two germline ends. CDR1 and CDR2 from the germline V gene are MNHNS and SASEGT. CDR3 length: 16 amino acids.

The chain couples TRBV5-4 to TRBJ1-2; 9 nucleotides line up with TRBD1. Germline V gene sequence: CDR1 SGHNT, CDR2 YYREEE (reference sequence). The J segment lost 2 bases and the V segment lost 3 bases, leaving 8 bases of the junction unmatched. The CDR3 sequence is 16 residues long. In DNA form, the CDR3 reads TGTGCCAGCAGCTCCCAGACAGGGGGGCCCAACTATGGCTACACCTTC. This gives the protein CASSSQTGGPNYGYTF.

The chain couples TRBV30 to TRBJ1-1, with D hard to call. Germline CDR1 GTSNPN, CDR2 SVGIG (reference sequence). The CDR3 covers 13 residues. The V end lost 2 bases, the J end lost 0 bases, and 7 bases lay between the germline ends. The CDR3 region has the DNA TGTGCCTGGAGTATGGGAGTGAACACTGAAGCTTTCTTT. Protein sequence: CAWSMGVNTEAFF.